Included here is one T cell receptor beta chain sequence, with context. It lacks a known antigen. No base-level quality is on record; no much larger clone is a single base apart. Collaborating institutions collected whole blood in K2EDTA tubes following their own protocols. For TCRbeta analysis, collaborators shipped samples in one of three forms: frozen whole blood, isolated PBMCs, or DNA extracted from either of those sample types. This specimen comes from a study of blood T cell repertoires in COVID-19 (dated by TCRdb to the early 2020s). Regarding the research as a whole: Collaborator samples came from the United States, Italy and Spain and covered acute and convalescent phases of COVID-19. Where available, HLA class I and class II types were obtained from metadata supplied by the sample provider rather than from assay-based typing. Samples came from the ongoing ImmuneRACE study (first 160 participants) plus 1,254 subjects from 6 global collaborators. The prospective study material was composed of cDNA or gDNA derived from T cells, B-cell-depleted T cells, or PBMCs. The sample metadata nearly always contained a de-identified subject ID, COVID-19 status, age in years and sex. The repertoires were released in a freely available public database intended as a resource for research on the immune response to SARS-CoV-2. Subjects who had been exposed to COVID-19, were actively infected with it, or had recovered from it provided the deeply sampled blood TCRbeta repertoires that made up the dataset.

The paper's findings and limits, for the study overall: The quantity of clinical and demographic metadata differed by source and by participant and was supplied without curation.

The immunoSEQ Assay, a bias-controlled multiplex PCR, was used to amplify TCRbeta CDR3 regions from genomic DNA. Turning to the authors' computational methods: The number of nucleated cells in each sample was estimated from the amplification of reference gene primers within the assay. To quantify the absolute abundance of each unique TCRbeta CDR3 rearrangement, sequence reads were collapsed and filtered. For each sample, productive Simpson clonality was calculated by taking the square root of Simpson's diversity index across productive rearrangements. Drawn from immuneACCESS, this table holds only the in-frame rearrangements with V and J called that TCRdb kept. Clones are partly lost; checked studies trace under half to an unresolved V gene and leave the rest unexplained. Clone size and the V and J calls come from that table; the DNA yielded D and trimming. The sample table shows more than 30,000 clones, and around 90% are seen once. The ten largest make up about 0.55% of the sample.

The junction carries 10 bases between V and J, which are trimmed by 4 bases and 4 bases respectively. CDR1 LNHDA and CDR2 SQIVND were looked up in the germline V gene (reference sequence). Counted from cysteine to phenylalanine, this CDR3 has 14 amino acids. Only CDR3 DNA is held: 42 bases, read in frame from base 1. Source material: peripheral blood. The chain joins TRBV19 to TRBJ1-4; no D gene call is confident. The sequence was collected from a woman aged 35 to 49 with active or convalescent COVID-19. For the CDR3, the sequence is CASSNRGDNEKLFF. The nucleotide sequence reads as follows: TGTGCCAGTAGTAACCGGGGAGATAATGAAAAACTGTTTTTT.